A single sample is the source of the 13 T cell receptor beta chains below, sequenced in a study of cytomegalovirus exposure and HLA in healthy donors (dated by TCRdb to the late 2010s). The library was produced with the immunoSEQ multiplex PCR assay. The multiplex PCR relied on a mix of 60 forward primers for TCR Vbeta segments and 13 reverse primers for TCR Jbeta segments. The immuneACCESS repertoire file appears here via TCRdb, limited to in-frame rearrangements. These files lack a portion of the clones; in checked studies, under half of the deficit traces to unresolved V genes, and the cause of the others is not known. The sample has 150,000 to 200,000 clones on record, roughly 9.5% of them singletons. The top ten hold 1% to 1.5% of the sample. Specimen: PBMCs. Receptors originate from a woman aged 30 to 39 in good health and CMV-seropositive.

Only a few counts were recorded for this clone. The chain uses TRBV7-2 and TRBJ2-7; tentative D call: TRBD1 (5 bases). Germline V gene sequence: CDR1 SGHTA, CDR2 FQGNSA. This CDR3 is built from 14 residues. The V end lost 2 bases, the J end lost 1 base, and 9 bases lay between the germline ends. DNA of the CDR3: TGTGCCAGCAGCTTACGCACAGGATCCTACGAGCAGTACTTC. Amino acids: CASSLRTGSYEQYF. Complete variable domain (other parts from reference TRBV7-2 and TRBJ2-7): GAGVSQSPSNKVTEKGKDVELRCDPISGHTALYWYRQSLGQGLEFLIYFQGNSAPDKSGLPSDRFSAERTGGSVSTLTIQRTQQEDSAVYLCASSLRTGSYEQYFGPGTRLTVT.

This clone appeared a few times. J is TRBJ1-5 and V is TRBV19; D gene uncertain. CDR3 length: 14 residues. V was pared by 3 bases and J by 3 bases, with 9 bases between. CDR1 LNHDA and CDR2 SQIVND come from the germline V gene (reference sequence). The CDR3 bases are TGTGCCAGTAGTATTACGGGATTCAATCAGCCCCAGCATTTT. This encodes CASSITGFNQPQHF.

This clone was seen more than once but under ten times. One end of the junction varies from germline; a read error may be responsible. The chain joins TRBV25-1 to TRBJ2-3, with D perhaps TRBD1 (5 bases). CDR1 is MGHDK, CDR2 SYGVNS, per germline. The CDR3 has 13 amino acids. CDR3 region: CASSDRNLSPGIF. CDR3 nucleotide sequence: TGTGCCAGCAGTGACCGTAACCTTTCTCCAGGGATTTTT.

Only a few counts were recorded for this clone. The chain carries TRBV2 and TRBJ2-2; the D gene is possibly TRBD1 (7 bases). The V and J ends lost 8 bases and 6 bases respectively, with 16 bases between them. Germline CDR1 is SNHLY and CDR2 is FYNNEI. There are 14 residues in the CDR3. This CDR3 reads CASGIGRGAGELFF. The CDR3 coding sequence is TGTGCCAGCGGGATCGGCAGGGGGGCCGGGGAGCTGTTTTTT.

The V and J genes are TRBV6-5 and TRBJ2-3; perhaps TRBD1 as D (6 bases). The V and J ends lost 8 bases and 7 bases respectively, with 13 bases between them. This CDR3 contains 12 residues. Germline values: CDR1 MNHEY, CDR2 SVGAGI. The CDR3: CASGPGAYTQYF. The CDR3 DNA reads TGTGCCAGCGGGCCAGGGGCATATACGCAGTATTTT.

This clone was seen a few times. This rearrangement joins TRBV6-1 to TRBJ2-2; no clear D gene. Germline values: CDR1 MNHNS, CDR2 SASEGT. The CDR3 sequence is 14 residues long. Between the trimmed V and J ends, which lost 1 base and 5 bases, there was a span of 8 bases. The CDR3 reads CASSEVTQTGELFF. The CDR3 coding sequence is TGTGCCAGCAGTGAAGTGACTCAGACCGGGGAGCTGTTTTTT.

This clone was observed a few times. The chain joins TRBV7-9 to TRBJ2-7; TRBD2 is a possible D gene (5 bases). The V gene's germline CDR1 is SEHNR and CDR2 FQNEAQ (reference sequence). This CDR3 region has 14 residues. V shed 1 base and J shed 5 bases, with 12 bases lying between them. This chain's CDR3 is CASSLDVSVDEQYF. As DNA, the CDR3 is TGTGCCAGCAGCTTAGATGTTAGCGTAGACGAGCAGTACTTC.

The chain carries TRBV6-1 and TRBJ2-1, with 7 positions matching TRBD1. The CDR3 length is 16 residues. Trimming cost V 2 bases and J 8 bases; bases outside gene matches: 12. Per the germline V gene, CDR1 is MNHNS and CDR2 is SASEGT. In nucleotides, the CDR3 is TGTGCCAGCAGTGAAAGGCTGAGACAGGGATCCCATGAGCAGTTCTTC. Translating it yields CASSERLRQGSHEQFF.

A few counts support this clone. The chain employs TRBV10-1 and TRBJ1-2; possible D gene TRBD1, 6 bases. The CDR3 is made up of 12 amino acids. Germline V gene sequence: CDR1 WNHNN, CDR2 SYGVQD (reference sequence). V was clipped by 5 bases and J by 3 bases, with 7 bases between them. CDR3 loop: CASSPGDYGYTF. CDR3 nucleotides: TGCGCCAGCAGTCCAGGGGACTATGGCTACACCTTC.

The CDR3 is CASTRQIRSRGYTF. The CDR3 DNA is TGTGCCAGTACCCGACAGATACGGTCCCGCGGCTACACCTTC. This chain links TRBV19 with TRBJ1-2, with D possibly being TRBD1 (5 bases). The CDR3 length is 14 residues. The V gene lost 7 bases and the J gene lost 8 bases, with 20 bases spanning the gap. Germline V gene data show CDR1 as LNHDA and CDR2 as SQIVND (reference sequence).

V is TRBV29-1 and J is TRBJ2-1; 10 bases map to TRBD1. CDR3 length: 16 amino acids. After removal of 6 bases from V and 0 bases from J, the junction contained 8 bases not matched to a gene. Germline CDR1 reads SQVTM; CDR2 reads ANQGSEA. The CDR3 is CSVETGTGDSYNEQFF. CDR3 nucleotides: TGCAGCGTCGAAACCGGGACAGGGGACTCCTACAATGAGCAGTTCTTC.

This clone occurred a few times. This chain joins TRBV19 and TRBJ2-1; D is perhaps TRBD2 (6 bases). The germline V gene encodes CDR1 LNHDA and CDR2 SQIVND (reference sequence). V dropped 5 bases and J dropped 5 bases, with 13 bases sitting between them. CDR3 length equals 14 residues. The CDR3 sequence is CASSSREAHNEQFF. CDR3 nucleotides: TGTGCCAGTAGTTCGAGGGAGGCCCACAATGAGCAGTTCTTC.

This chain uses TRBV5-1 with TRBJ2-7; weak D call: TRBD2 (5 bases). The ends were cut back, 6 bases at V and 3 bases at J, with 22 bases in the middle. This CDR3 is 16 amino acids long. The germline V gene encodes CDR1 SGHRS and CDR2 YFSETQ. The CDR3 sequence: CASTASVGSGLYEQYF. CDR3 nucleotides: TGCGCCAGCACCGCTTCGGTGGGGAGCGGACTCTACGAGCAGTACTTC.